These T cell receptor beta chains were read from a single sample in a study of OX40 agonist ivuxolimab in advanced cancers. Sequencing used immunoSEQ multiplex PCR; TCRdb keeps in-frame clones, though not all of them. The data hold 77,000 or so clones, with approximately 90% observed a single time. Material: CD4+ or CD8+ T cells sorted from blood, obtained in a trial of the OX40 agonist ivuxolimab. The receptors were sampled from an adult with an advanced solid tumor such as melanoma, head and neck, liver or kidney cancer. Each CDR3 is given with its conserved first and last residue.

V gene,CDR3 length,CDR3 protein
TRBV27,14,CASSYSSRAYEQYF
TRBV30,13,CAWSREYNQPQHF
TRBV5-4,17,CASSRIIRDSNNSPLHF
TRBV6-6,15,CASSRRTEQQETQYF
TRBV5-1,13,CASSFSENTEAFF
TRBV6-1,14,CASRPGQGGQPQHF
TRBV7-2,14,CASSRGPGTGEAFF
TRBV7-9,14,CASSLEVRTVVAFF
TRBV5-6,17,CASSLDRARGMNTEAFF
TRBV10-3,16,CAISESEAGGGYEQYF
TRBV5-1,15,CASSLQGALGYGYTF
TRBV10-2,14,CASSESGLNQPQHF
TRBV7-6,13,CASSQHNIYEQYF
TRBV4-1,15,CASSPRFGQGYGYTF
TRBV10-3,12,CAIRSRRNEQFF
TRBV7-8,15,CASSLGLAGTDTQYF
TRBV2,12,CASSGDRYGYTF
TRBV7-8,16,CASSLASTVSGNTIYF
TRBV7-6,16,CASSPTGREGRSEQFF
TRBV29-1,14,CSVELGVGPETQYF
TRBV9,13,CASSPGRRGGYTF
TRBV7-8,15,CASSLDEPGDTEAFF
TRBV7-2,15,CASSLGGGSAYEQYF
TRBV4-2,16,CASSQGTGQFTDTQYF
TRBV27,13,CASSFLAGEGKYF
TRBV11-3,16,CASSQGTSGSTDTQYF
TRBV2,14,CASSLILTTYEQYF
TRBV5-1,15,CASSAGARTNEKLFF
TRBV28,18,CASSLSSPQAPLTYEQYF
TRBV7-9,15,CASSPPGTEYNEQFF
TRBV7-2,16,CASSLDGSVRYSGYTF
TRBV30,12,CASGQVSYEQYF
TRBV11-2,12,CASRTQGYEQYF
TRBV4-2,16,CASSQDLGLADHEQYF
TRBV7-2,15,CASSPRGPSNQPQHF
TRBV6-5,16,CASSYSIWDSGNTIYF
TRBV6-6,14,CASSYNAPSYEQYF
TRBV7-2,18,CASSLGDSSGDLVYEQYF
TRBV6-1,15,CASMRGGTGRTEAFF
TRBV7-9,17,CASSLYLGGDREYEQYF
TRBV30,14,CASPGLALTGELFF
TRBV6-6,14,CASSFSAGTDTQYF
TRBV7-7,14,CASSLAGQGHEQYF
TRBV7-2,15,CASSLGGTSRNIQYF
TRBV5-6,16,CASSFLAGVNTGELFF
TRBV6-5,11,CASSYSYTQYF